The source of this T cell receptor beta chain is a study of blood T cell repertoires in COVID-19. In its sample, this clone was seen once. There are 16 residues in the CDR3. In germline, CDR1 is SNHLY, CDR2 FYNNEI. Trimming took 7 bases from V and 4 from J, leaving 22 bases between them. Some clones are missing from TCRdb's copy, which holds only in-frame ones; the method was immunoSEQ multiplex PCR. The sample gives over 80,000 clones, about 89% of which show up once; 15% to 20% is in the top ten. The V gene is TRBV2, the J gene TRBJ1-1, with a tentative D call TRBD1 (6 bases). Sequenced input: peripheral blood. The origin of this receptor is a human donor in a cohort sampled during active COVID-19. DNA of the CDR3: TGTGCCAGCATTTCAGGGGATGGGGGATTGGGCACTGAAGCTTTCTTT. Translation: CASISGDGGLGTEAFF.